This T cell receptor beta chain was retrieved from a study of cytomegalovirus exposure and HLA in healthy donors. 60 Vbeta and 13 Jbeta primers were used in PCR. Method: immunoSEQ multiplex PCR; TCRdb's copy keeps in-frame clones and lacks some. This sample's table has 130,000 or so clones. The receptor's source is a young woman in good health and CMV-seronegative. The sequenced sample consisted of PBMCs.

CDR3: CASRPGQNNEKLFF. DNA of the CDR3: TGTGCCAGCAGACCCGGACAGAACAATGAAAAACTGTTTTTT. The chain carries TRBV7-9 and TRBJ1-4; D possibly corresponds to TRBD1 (6 bases). The V gene's germline CDR1 is SEHNR and CDR2 FQNEAQ (reference sequence). With 6 bases removed from V and 5 bases from J, the gap between germline ends came to 13 bases. This CDR3 comprises 14 residues.